This T cell receptor beta chain was sequenced in a study of blood T cell repertoires in COVID-19. Study summary: Sources were T cells, B-cell-depleted T cells, or PBMCs; the material itself was cDNA or gDNA.

Germline V CDR1 and CDR2: SGHRS, YFSETQ. This CDR3 region has 15 residues. V was pared by 7 bases and J by 0 bases, with 14 bases between. This clone was seen only a few times. This table comes from immunoSEQ multiplex PCR, and its TCRdb copy is limited to in-frame clones, with some not included. The sample carries around 300,000 clones, 85% recorded once. This receptor was obtained from a human donor in a cohort sampled during active COVID-19. The chain employs TRBV5-1 and TRBJ1-3; D unresolved. The sequencing input was peripheral blood. CDR3 in amino acids: CASSNRSGSGNTIYF. DNA for the CDR3: TGCGCCAGCTCAAACCGCAGCGGCTCTGGAAACACCATATATTTT.